The rows below give T cell receptor beta chains drawn from one sample of a study of T cells expressing NK-cell markers. TCRdb reprocessed the 5' RACE reads, with one entry per CDR3 protein and no DNA. The sample features some 300,000 distinct CDR3 sequences, with 0.39% in its top ten. The sequenced sample was blood T cells: a sorted CD56 or NKG2C T cell subset, CD4+ or CD8+ T cells, or bulk PBMC T cells (not recorded which). These receptors all stem from a man aged 18 to 35 in good health. CDR3s include the opening cysteine and the closing phenylalanine or tryptophan. Each record gives: J gene, V gene, CDR3 length, CDR3 protein.

>TRBJ1-2|TRBV28|14
CASRSTRGGTTNAF
>TRBJ2-1|TRBV5-4|15
CASSFIAGERGEQFF
>TRBJ1-4|TRBV4-2|17
CASSHRDRGRSWEKLFF
>TRBJ2-1|TRBV5-1|14
CASSPRSSYNEQFF
>TRBJ2-2|TRBV7-9|15
CASSRQGQFTGELFF
>TRBJ2-1|TRBV5-1|15
CASRASTGNYNEQFF
>TRBJ2-3|TRBV7-2|15
CASSLQVAGTDTQYF
>TRBJ1-6|TRBV5-1|13
CASSLGQNSPLHF
>TRBJ2-7|TRBV12-3/TRBV12-4|12
CATAQSTYEQYF
>TRBJ2-3|TRBV3-1|16
CASSQAGGPSADTQYF
>TRBJ2-3|TRBV6-4|16
CASSALASGILDTQYF
>TRBJ2-3|TRBV24-1|11
CATRVGDTQYF
>TRBJ2-1|TRBV20-1|15
CSARQTAGIYNEQFF
>TRBJ2-3|TRBV3-1|16
CASSQARAGSTDTQYF
>TRBJ2-1|TRBV5-5|16
CASSEIGTVSYNEQFF
>TRBJ2-1|TRBV6-4|14
CASSVGQGSGEQFF
>TRBJ2-5|TRBV28|15
CASSITGHLKETQYF
>TRBJ1-1|TRBV5-1|16
CASSPNPGQGATEAFF
>TRBJ2-1|TRBV24-1|16
CATSDFRAAMKNEQFF
>TRBJ2-4|TRBV6-5|16
CASSSPGQGVENIQYF
>TRBJ1-1|TRBV12-5|15
CASGYEGGMNTEAFF
>TRBJ2-1|TRBV1|13
CTLAGGSYNEQFF
>TRBJ2-1|TRBV20-1|14
CSARKVDSYNEQFF
>TRBJ1-1|TRBV29-1|16
CSVEAVRGQFRTEAFF
>TRBJ2-2|TRBV7-9|15
CASSFRAGVGGELFF
>TRBJ2-2|TRBV14|16
CASSRQQVWNTGELFF
>TRBJ1-3|TRBV19|16
CASSLRTGSSGNTIYF
>TRBJ2-2|TRBV12-3/TRBV12-4|16
CASSRGGGANTGELFF
>TRBJ2-5|TRBV11-3|15
CASSPGFRSSGTQYF
>TRBJ1-2|TRBV2|11
CASKGRYGYTF
>TRBJ1-2|TRBV7-9|16
CASSRMELGQGHGYTF
>TRBJ2-3|TRBV3-1|13
CASSLQAGPLAYF
>TRBJ2-1|TRBV25-1|19
CASSEGTSGRYISYNEQFF
>TRBJ2-1|TRBV7-9|15
CASSWSSGSYNEQFF
>TRBJ1-1|TRBV4-1|17
CASSQIRTGVMNTEAFF
>TRBJ1-6|TRBV7-3|13
CASSATGGSPLHF
>TRBJ2-3|TRBV10-3|14
CATSPSGNTDTQYF
>TRBJ2-3|TRBV1|16
CTSRGLAGVDADTQYF
>TRBJ1-4|TRBV20-1|12
CSVPGQVEKLFF
>TRBJ2-1|TRBV3-1|14
CASSQVQRYNEQFF
>TRBJ1-5|TRBV13|15
CASSLGYREDQPQHF
>TRBJ1-6|TRBV27|15
CASSLLSAVNSPLHF
>TRBJ2-7|TRBV12-3/TRBV12-4|16
CASSLHPSGSDYEQYF